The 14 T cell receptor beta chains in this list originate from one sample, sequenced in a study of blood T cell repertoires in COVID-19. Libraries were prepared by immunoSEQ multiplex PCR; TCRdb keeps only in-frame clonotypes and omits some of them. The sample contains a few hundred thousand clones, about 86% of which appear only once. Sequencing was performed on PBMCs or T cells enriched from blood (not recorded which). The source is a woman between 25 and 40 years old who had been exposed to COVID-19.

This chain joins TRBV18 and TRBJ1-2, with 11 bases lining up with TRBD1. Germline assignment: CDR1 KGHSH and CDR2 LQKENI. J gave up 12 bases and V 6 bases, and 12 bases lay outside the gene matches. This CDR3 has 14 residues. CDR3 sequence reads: CASSISGTGGLDTF. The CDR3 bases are TGTGCCAGCTCCATCTCCGGGACAGGGGGTCTCGACACCTTC.

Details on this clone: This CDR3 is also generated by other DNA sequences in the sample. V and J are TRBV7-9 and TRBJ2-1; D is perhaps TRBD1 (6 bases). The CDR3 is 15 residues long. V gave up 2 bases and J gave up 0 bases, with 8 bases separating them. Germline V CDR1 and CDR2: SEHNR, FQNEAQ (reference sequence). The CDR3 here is CASSLTGSSYNEQFF. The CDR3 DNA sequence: TGTGCCAGCAGCTTAACAGGGAGCTCCTACAATGAGCAGTTCTTC.

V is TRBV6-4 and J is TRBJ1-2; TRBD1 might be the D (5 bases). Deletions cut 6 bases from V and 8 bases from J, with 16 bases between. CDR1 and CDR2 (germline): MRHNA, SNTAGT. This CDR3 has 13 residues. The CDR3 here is CASSQGDRRGYTF. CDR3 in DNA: TGTGCCAGCAGCCAGGGTGACCGACGGGGCTACACCTTC.

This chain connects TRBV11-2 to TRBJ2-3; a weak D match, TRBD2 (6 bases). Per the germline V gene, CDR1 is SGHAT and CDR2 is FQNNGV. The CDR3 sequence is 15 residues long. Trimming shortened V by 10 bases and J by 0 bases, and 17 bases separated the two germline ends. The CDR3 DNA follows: TGTGCCACCGGCCCCCTAGCGACTAGCACAGATACGCAGTATTTT. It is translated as CATGPLATSTDTQYF.

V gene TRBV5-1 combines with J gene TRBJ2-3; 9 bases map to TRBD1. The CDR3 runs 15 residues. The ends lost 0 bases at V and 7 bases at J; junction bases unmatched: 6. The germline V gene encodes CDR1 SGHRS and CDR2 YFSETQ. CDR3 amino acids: CASSLVFDRGNTQYF. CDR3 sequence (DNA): TGCGCCAGCAGCTTGGTTTTTGACAGGGGGAATACGCAGTATTTT.

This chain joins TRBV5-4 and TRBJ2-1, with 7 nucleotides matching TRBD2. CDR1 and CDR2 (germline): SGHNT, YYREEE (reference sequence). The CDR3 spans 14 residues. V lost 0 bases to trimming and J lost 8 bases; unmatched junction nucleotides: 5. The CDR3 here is CASSLGGGAHEQFF. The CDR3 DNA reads TGTGCCAGCAGCTTGGGGGGGGGTGCCCATGAGCAGTTCTTC.

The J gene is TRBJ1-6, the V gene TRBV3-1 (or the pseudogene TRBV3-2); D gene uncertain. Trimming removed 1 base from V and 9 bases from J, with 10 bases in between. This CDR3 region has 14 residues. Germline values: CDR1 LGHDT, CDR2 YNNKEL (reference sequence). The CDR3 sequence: CASSQATEGSPLHF. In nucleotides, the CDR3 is TGTGCCAGCAGCCAAGCCACAGAAGGTTCACCCCTCCACTTT.

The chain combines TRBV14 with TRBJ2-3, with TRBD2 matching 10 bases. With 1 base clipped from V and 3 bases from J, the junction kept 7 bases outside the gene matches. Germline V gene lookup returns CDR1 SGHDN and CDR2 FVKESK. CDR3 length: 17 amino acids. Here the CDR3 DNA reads TGTGCCAGCAGCCAAGGCGCTAGCGGGGGTAGAACAGATACGCAGTATTTT. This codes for CASSQGASGGRTDTQYF. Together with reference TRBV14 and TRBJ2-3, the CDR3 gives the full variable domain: EAGVTQFPSHSVIEKGQTVTLRCDPISGHDNLYWYRRVMGKEIKFLLHFVKESKQDESGMPNNRFLAERTGGTYSTLKVQPAELEDSGVYFCASSQGASGGRTDTQYFGPGTRLTVL.

The CDR3 region is CASSLQQDANSPLHF. The CDR3 DNA reads as TGCGCCAGCAGCTTGCAACAGGACGCTAATTCACCCCTCCACTTT. V gene TRBV5-1 combines with J gene TRBJ1-6, with TRBD1 as a possible D gene (5 bases). The V gene lost 1 base and the J gene lost 6 bases, with 11 bases spanning the gap. The CDR3 is 15 residues long. Germline lookup yields CDR1 SGHRS and CDR2 YFSETQ.

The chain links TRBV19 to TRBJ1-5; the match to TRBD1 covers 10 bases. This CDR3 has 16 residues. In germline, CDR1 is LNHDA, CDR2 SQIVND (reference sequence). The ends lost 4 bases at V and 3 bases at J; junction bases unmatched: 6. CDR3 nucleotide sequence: TGTGCCAGTAGTAGGCACGGGACAGGGGACAATCAGCCCCAGCATTTT. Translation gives CASSRHGTGDNQPQHF.

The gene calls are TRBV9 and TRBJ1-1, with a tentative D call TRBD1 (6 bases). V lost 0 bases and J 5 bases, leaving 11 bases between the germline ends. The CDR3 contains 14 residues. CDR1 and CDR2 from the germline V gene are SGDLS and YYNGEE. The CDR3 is CASSVEGGGTEAFF. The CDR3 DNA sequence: TGTGCCAGCAGCGTAGAGGGGGGAGGGACTGAAGCTTTCTTT.

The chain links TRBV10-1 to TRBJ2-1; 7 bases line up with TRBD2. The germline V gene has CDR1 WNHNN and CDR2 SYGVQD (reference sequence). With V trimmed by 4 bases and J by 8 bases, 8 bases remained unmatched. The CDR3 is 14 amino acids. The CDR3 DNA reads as TGCGCCAGCAGTGCCGGAGCGGGGAACCATGAGCAGTTCTTC. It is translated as CASSAGAGNHEQFF.

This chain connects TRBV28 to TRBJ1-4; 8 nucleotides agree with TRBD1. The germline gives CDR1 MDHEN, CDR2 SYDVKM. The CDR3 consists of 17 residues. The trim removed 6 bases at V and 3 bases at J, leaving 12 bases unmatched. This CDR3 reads CASSLPQGAGANEKLFF. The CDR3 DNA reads TGTGCCAGCAGCTTGCCCCAGGGGGCGGGTGCTAATGAAAAACTGTTTTTT.

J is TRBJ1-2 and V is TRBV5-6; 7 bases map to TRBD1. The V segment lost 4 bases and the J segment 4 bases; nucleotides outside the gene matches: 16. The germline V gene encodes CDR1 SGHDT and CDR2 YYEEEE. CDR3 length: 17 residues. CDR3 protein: CASSLRNTGVRSYGYTF. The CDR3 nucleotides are TGTGCCAGCAGCCTACGCAACACAGGGGTTCGTAGCTATGGCTACACCTTC.